These 31 T cell receptor beta chains were all obtained from the same sample, sequenced in a study of T cell responses to AZD1222 COVID-19 vaccine. Produced via immunoSEQ multiplex PCR; TCRdb's table is partial and in-frame only. The table has 110,000 to 150,000 clones, 80% to 95% seen once. The sequencing here drew on peripheral blood, taken on day 0 of AZD1222 vaccination. All receptors come from an adult in good health.

J is TRBJ2-7 and V is TRBV6-2 or TRBV6-3; 10 bases line up with TRBD1. This CDR3 comprises 15 residues. Germline CDR1 and CDR2: MNHEY and SVGEGT. The V segment lost 6 bases and the J segment 4 bases; nucleotides outside the gene matches: 9. The CDR3 loop reads CASSPSGQGSYEQYF. The CDR3 DNA is TGTGCCAGCAGCCCTTCGGGACAGGGGTCTTACGAGCAGTACTTC.

The chain recombines TRBV11-2 with TRBJ1-6; D is ambiguous. Germline assignment: CDR1 SGHAT and CDR2 FQNNGV. With 5 bases removed from V and 10 bases from J, the gap between germline ends came to 15 bases. The CDR3 has 14 residues. The CDR3 region has the DNA TGTGCCAGCAGCAAAGAACAGACTCGATCACCCCTCCACTTT. Its translation: CASSKEQTRSPLHF.

The chain combines TRBV18 with TRBJ2-2, with D hard to call. The CDR3 spans 19 residues. Germline CDR1 KGHSH, CDR2 LQKENI. V was shortened by 3 bases and J by 3 bases, with 23 bases between the two germline ends. CDR3 sequence (DNA): TGTGCCAGCTCACCTCCTACGTGGCAAAGGGTCAACTACACCGGGGAGCTGTTTTTT. Its protein is CASSPPTWQRVNYTGELFF.

This clone was recorded only once. The chain's CDR3 is CASSLEHRGRAEAFF. The DNA for the CDR3 is TGTGCCAGCAGCTTAGAGCACAGGGGGAGGGCTGAAGCTTTCTTT. The rearrangement joins TRBV7-8 to TRBJ1-1, with 8 bases fitting TRBD1. The CDR3 has 15 residues. Germline lookup yields CDR1 SGHVS and CDR2 FQNEAQ. J was trimmed by 6 bases and V by 1 base; bases with no gene match: 7.

A word on this clone: The junction and the germline gene differ at one end; a read error may be behind it. The CDR3 protein is CTSSLFTVIGYTF. Written as DNA, the CDR3 is TGTACCAGCAGCTTGTTTACAGTTATCGGCTACACCTTC. The chain uses TRBV5-6 and TRBJ1-2; D is unresolved. Germline values: CDR1 SGHDT, CDR2 YYEEEE. The CDR3 runs to 13 residues.

This chain connects TRBV9 to TRBJ2-1; D call uncertain. The CDR3 totals 12 residues. Germline lookup yields CDR1 SGDLS and CDR2 YYNGEE. V was pared by 4 bases and J by 5 bases, with 7 bases between. The CDR3 here is CASSFVHNEQFF. CDR3 bases: TGTGCCAGCAGCTTTGTCCACAATGAGCAGTTCTTC.

J is TRBJ1-5 and V is TRBV27, with TRBD1 identical over 7 bases. This CDR3 has 14 residues. V was pared by 6 bases and J by 4 bases, with 6 bases of the junction left unmatched. Germline V gene data show CDR1 as MNHEY and CDR2 as SMNVEV (reference sequence). The CDR3 DNA reads as TGTGCCAGCAGCGAGGGACAGAGAAATCAGCCCCAGCATTTT. It is translated as CASSEGQRNQPQHF.

The V gene is TRBV12-3 or TRBV12-4, the J gene TRBJ1-2; 7 bases fit TRBD1. The CDR3 covers 13 residues. After removal of 3 bases from V and 5 bases from J, the junction contained 3 bases not matched to a gene. CDR3 in DNA: TGTGCCAGCAGTTTGGGACAGAAGTATGGCTACACCTTC. Translation gives CASSLGQKYGYTF.

The chain combines TRBV6-5 with TRBJ2-1; TRBD2 might be the D (6 bases). This CDR3 region has 16 residues. Germline lookup yields CDR1 MNHEY and CDR2 SVGAGI. With 0 bases removed from V and 6 bases from J, the gap between germline ends came to 15 bases. CDR3 nucleotide sequence: TGTGCCAGCAGTTACTCTGGACGGGACTGGGGCAATGAGCAGTTCTTC. It translates to CASSYSGRDWGNEQFF.

CDR3 coding DNA: TGTGCCAGCAGGGACAGGGGGCGCAGACAGCCCCAGCATTTT. It encodes CASRDRGRRQPQHF. The J gene is TRBJ1-5, the V gene TRBV6-5; 11 bases map to TRBD1. The CDR3 has 14 residues. The germline gives CDR1 MNHEY, CDR2 SVGAGI. The V gene end was trimmed by 6 bases and the J gene end by 7 bases; junction bases not matched to a gene: 5.

The rearrangement joins TRBV6-6 to TRBJ2-3; the D is unclear. CDR1 is MNHNY, CDR2 SVGAGI, per germline (reference sequence). Trimming shortened V by 7 bases and J by 0 bases, and 5 bases separated the two germline ends. The CDR3 contains 12 residues. The CDR3 sequence: CASTLSTDTQYF. In DNA form, the CDR3 reads TGTGCCAGCACCCTGAGCACAGATACGCAGTATTTT.

This chain connects TRBV24-1 to TRBJ1-2; D might be TRBD1 (6 bases). The CDR3 consists of 13 residues. Looked up from germline, CDR1 is KGHDR and CDR2 is SFDVKD. Trimming pared 4 bases from V and 6 bases from J, leaving 11 bases between. The CDR3 bases are TGTGCCACCAGTGACCATCCAGGGGATGGCTACACCTTC. Translation: CATSDHPGDGYTF.

V gene TRBV7-3 combines with J gene TRBJ2-1; 8 nucleotides align to TRBD2. After removal of 1 base from V and 8 bases from J, the junction contained 10 bases not matched to a gene. There are 16 residues in the CDR3. CDR1 SGHTA and CDR2 FQGTGA come from the germline V gene. CDR3 sequence reads: CASSLSGGRRADEQFF. The CDR3 coding sequence is TGTGCCAGCAGCTTAAGCGGCGGGAGGAGGGCCGATGAGCAGTTCTTC. The variable domain in full, completed from reference TRBV7-3 and TRBJ2-1, reads GAGVSQTPSNKVTEKGKYVELRCDPISGHTALYWYRQSLGQGPEFLIYFQGTGAADDSGLPNDRFFAVRPEGSVSTLKIQRTERGDSAVYLCASSLSGGRRADEQFFGPGTRLTVL.

CDR3 bases: TGTGCCATCAGCGGTATGACTGGACAGCAAGAAGCTTTCTTT. Amino acids: CAISGMTGQQEAFF. The chain carries TRBV10-3 and TRBJ1-1; a possible D gene is TRBD1 (6 bases). This CDR3 contains 14 residues. Trimming removed 6 bases from V and 8 bases from J, with 19 bases in between. Looked up from germline, CDR1 is ENHRY and CDR2 is SYGVKD.

The genes are TRBV28 and TRBJ2-5, with 12 nucleotides matching TRBD1. The CDR3 has 16 amino acids. Germline V gene lookup returns CDR1 MDHEN and CDR2 SYDVKM. With V trimmed by 6 bases and J by 1 base, 6 bases remained unmatched. CDR3 in amino acids: CASSSPGQGAQETQYF. CDR3 nucleotides: TGTGCCAGCAGCAGTCCGGGACAGGGGGCCCAAGAGACCCAGTACTTC. The entire variable domain, with the rest obtained from reference TRBV28 and TRBJ2-5, is as follows: DVKVTQSSRYLVKRTGEKVFLECVQDMDHENMFWYRQDPGLGLRLIYFSYDVKMKEKGDIPEGYSVSREKKERFSLILESASTNQTSMYLCASSSPGQGAQETQYFGPGTRLLVL.

CDR3 sequence (DNA): TGCGCCAGCAGCCAAGATCTACTAGCGGGAAACAATGAGCAGTTCTTC. Encoded protein: CASSQDLLAGNNEQFF. The V gene is TRBV4-3, the J gene TRBJ2-1; 10 bases are a match to TRBD2. J gave up 5 bases and V 0 bases, and 4 bases lay outside the gene matches. The CDR3 contains 16 residues. Germline lookup yields CDR1 LGHNA and CDR2 YSLEER.

V is TRBV11-2 and J is TRBJ2-1, with D hard to call. Germline CDR1 and CDR2: SGHAT and FQNNGV. The ends were cut back, 5 bases at V and 9 bases at J, with 8 bases in the middle. CDR3 length: 11 amino acids. CDR3 DNA: TGTGCCAGCAGCCCGACGGGTGAGCAGTTCTTC. It encodes CASSPTGEQFF. Filled out from reference TRBV11-2 and TRBJ2-1, the complete variable domain reads EAGVAQSPRYKIIEKRQSVAFWCNPISGHATLYWYQQILGQGPKLLIQFQNNGVVDDSQLPKDRFSAERLKGVDSTLKIQPAKLEDSAVYLCASSPTGEQFFGPGTRLTVL.

The chain joins TRBV19 to TRBJ2-2; tentative D call: TRBD2 (5 bases). Germline V lookup: CDR1 LNHDA, CDR2 SQIVND (reference sequence). The CDR3 has 14 amino acids. V gave up 1 base and J gave up 4 bases, with 7 bases separating them. Here the CDR3 reads CASSIGGSTGELFF. The CDR3 bases are TGTGCCAGTAGTATAGGTGGGAGCACCGGGGAGCTGTTTTTT.

The chain is built from TRBV23-1 and TRBJ2-5, with a possible D match to TRBD2 (5 bases). TRBV23-1 is an open reading frame whose function is uncertain. CDR3 length equals 16 residues. V was clipped by 2 bases and J by 5 bases, with 18 bases between them. Here the CDR3 DNA reads TGCGCCAGCAGTCAAGGGTTTGCTGGCCCGGGGGAGACCCAGTACTTC. Its protein product is CASSQGFAGPGETQYF.

J is TRBJ2-7 and V is TRBV7-8; D unclear. The CDR3 is made up of 12 amino acids. The germline gives CDR1 SGHVS, CDR2 FQNEAQ. V was trimmed by 5 bases and J by 2 bases, leaving 7 bases between them. CDR3 coding DNA: TGTGCCAGCAGCCCCGAGGCCTACGAGCAGTACTTC. Translating it yields CASSPEAYEQYF.

The V call is TRBV28, the J call TRBJ1-2; D gene ambiguous. Germline V gene sequence: CDR1 MDHEN, CDR2 SYDVKM. The CDR3 has 12 amino acids. Deletions cut 2 bases from V and 4 bases from J, with 5 bases between. The CDR3: CASSLVPYGYTF. Here the CDR3 DNA reads TGTGCCAGCAGTTTAGTGCCCTATGGCTACACCTTC.

This clone has just one count. J is TRBJ2-2 and V is TRBV25-1; possibly TRBD1 or TRBD2 for D (7 bases each). CDR3 length equals 18 residues. V was trimmed by 4 bases and J by 2 bases, leaving 20 bases between them. CDR1 and CDR2 (germline): MGHDK, SYGVNS. The CDR3 region is CASSVAAGRGPNTGELFF. The CDR3 DNA follows: TGTGCCAGCAGTGTTGCGGCTGGGAGGGGGCCAAACACCGGGGAGCTGTTTTTT. Variable domain in full (rest from reference TRBV25-1 and TRBJ2-2): EADIYQTPRYLVIGTGKKITLECSQTMGHDKMYWYQQDPGMELHLIHYSYGVNSTEKGDLSSESTVSRIRTEHFPLTLESARPSHTSQYLCASSVAAGRGPNTGELFFGEGSRLTVL.

The chain links TRBV28 to TRBJ2-5; D is uncertain. Germline CDR1 is MDHEN and CDR2 is SYDVKM. This CDR3 region has 12 residues. V shed 2 bases and J shed 7 bases, with 8 bases lying between them. The CDR3: CASSLGPRTQYF. The CDR3 DNA follows: TGTGCCAGCAGTTTAGGACCTAGGACCCAGTACTTC.

The chain has TRBV4-1 and TRBJ2-5, with TRBD1 as a possible D gene (5 bases). From germline, CDR1 is MGHRA and CDR2 YSYEKL. This CDR3 has 13 amino acids. V shed 2 bases and J shed 5 bases, with 9 bases lying between them. In nucleotides, the CDR3 is TGCGCCAGCAGCCAATCAGGGTGGGAGACCCAGTACTTC. Translation gives CASSQSGWETQYF.

The genes are TRBV28 and TRBJ2-7, with 9 bases identical to TRBD2. Trimming took 5 bases from V and 0 from J; bases not matched to a gene: 11. This CDR3 has 17 amino acids. The V gene's germline CDR1 is MDHEN and CDR2 SYDVKM. CDR3 loop: CASSPPTSGANSYEQYF. The DNA of the CDR3 is TGTGCCAGCAGTCCCCCGACTAGCGGAGCCAACTCCTACGAGCAGTACTTC.

The gene calls are TRBV28 and TRBJ1-4; TRBD1 aligns across 10 bases. The trim removed 3 bases at V and 0 bases at J, leaving 4 bases unmatched. The V gene's germline CDR1 is MDHEN and CDR2 SYDVKM. This CDR3 comprises 17 residues. CDR3 protein: CASSLWDRGATNEKLFF. The CDR3 nucleotides are TGTGCCAGCAGTTTGTGGGACAGGGGCGCAACTAATGAAAAACTGTTTTTT.

The chain carries TRBV7-8 and TRBJ2-5, with 8 bases matching TRBD1. The junction had 4 bases not matched to a gene; V was cut back by 1 base and J by 3 bases. This CDR3 contains 15 residues. Germline CDR1 and CDR2: SGHVS and FQNEAQ. CDR3 coding DNA: TGTGCCAGCAGCTTAGAGACAGGGGTAAAAGAGACCCAGTACTTC. Translating gives CASSLETGVKETQYF.

This chain links TRBV24-1 with TRBJ2-1; D is undetermined. Germline CDR1 is KGHDR and CDR2 is SFDVKD. V was shortened by 10 bases and J by 7 bases, with 13 bases between the two germline ends. The CDR3 has 12 residues. DNA of the CDR3: TGTGCCACGGCGTCGGTGGGGAATGAGCAGTTCTTC. Translated: CATASVGNEQFF.

The V and J genes are TRBV3-1 (or the pseudogene TRBV3-2) and TRBJ1-1, with TRBD1 matching 7 bases. Per the germline V gene, CDR1 is LGHDT and CDR2 is YNNKEL (reference sequence). The CDR3 sequence is 14 residues long. Trimming at V came to 3 bases and at J to 0 bases, leaving 1 base not matched to a gene. Here the CDR3 DNA reads TGTGCCAGCAGCCAGACAGGGATGAACACTGAAGCTTTCTTT. Translation gives CASSQTGMNTEAFF.

The V call is TRBV27, the J call TRBJ2-7; 9 positions match TRBD2. Trimming removed 6 bases from V and 3 bases from J; junction bases left unmatched: 18. Germline V gene lookup returns CDR1 MNHEY and CDR2 SMNVEV (reference sequence). CDR3 length: 18 amino acids. DNA of the CDR3: TGTGCCAGCAGCTATAAAATTTTAGCGGGAGTAAGGGTCTACGAGCAGTACTTC. This encodes CASSYKILAGVRVYEQYF.

The chain employs TRBV10-3 and TRBJ2-2; D ambiguous. Germline CDR1 reads ENHRY; CDR2 reads SYGVKD. CDR3 size: 13 residues. V was shortened by 7 bases and J by 6 bases, with 12 bases between the two germline ends. The DNA for the CDR3 is TGTGCCATCAAAGGCCCCCTAGCCGGGGAGCTGTTTTTT. The encoded protein is CAIKGPLAGELFF.